This record looks at one T cell receptor beta chain sequence and its context. Its specific antigen is unknown. No quality values exist for individual bases; no much larger clone is one base distant. The sample contains more than one DNA sequence encoding this CDR3. This sample was taken from a study of blood T cell repertoires in COVID-19 (dated by TCRdb to the early 2020s). In terms of the full investigation: Samples from collaborators originated in the United States, Italy and Spain and spanned both the acute and convalescent phases of COVID-19. The sample metadata nearly always contained a de-identified subject ID, COVID-19 status, age in years and sex. Subjects who had been exposed to COVID-19, were actively infected with it, or had recovered from it provided the deeply sampled blood TCRbeta repertoires that made up the dataset. HLA class I and class II types, where available, came from metadata supplied by the sample provider rather than from assay-based typing. The prospective study material was composed of cDNA or gDNA derived from T cells, B-cell-depleted T cells, or PBMCs. A freely available public database, intended as a resource for researchers studying the immune response to SARS-CoV-2, is where the repertoires were released. Samples came from the ongoing ImmuneRACE study (first 160 participants) plus 1,254 subjects from 6 global collaborators. The research as a whole found: The amount of clinical and demographic metadata varied by source and participant and was provided uncurated.

TCRbeta CDR3 regions were amplified from genomic DNA by means of the immunoSEQ Assay, a bias-controlled multiplex PCR. Concerning the study's data processing: Nucleated cell counts per sample were estimated from amplification of reference gene primers within the assay. To quantify the absolute abundance of each unique TCRbeta CDR3 rearrangement, sequence reads were collapsed and filtered. For each sample, productive Simpson clonality was calculated as the square root of Simpson's diversity index across productive rearrangements. This is the immuneACCESS table as TCRdb keeps it, with only in-frame sequences that have V and J called. A part of the clones is gone; compared with another copy, unresolved V genes explain less than half, and the rest is unexplained. V, J and clone size reflect that table, while D and trimming were determined from the DNA. The sample contains about 440,000 clones, around 89% of them found a single time. The ten largest clonotypes hold 4.3% of the sample.

Relative to germline, V is 6 bases shorter and J is 4 bases shorter, with 15 bases between their ends. The CDR3 sequence holds 13 residues, the cysteine and phenylalanine included. Of all the DNA, just the CDR3 is kept, 39 bases in frame from base 1. As encoded in the germline V gene, CDR1 is SQVTM while CDR2 is ANQGSEA. The collaborating institutions used their own protocols to collect whole blood in K2EDTA tubes. Collaborator samples were shipped for TCRbeta analysis as frozen whole blood, isolated PBMCs, or DNA extracted from either sample type. The sample comprised peripheral blood. The chain couples TRBV29-1 to TRBJ1-1, with TRBD1 tentatively as D gene (5 bases match). The sequence derives from a woman in her twenties or thirties with acute or convalescent COVID-19. The CDR3 reads CSVVAGGGTEAFF. The DNA is TGCAGCGTGGTCGCCGGGGGGGGCACTGAAGCTTTCTTT.